Listed here is a single T cell receptor beta chain. Data came from immunoSEQ multiplex PCR; TCRdb stores just in-frame clones and leaves some out. The table has some 60,000 clones, approximately 94% seen once. The data derive from a study of technical replicates of blood from a handful of donors. The germline gives CDR1 MNHEY, CDR2 SMNVEV (reference sequence). The CDR3 extends over 14 amino acids. The germline V and J ends were trimmed by 0 bases and 11 bases, with 16 bases remaining between them. Material: PBMCs. This sequence was found in a human donor in good health. Some clones in this sample may be carry-over from other donors' samples. The chain is built from TRBV27 and TRBJ1-1, with D maybe TRBD1 (6 bases). CDR3 nucleotide sequence: TGTGCCAGCAGTTTATCGAGCAGAGGGGGGGATGCTTTCTTT. This encodes CASSLSSRGGDAFF.